This record concerns one T cell receptor beta chain sequence. The antigen is not known. V was trimmed by 3 bases and J by 1 base, leaving 10 bases between them. Germline V gene sequence: CDR1 DFQATT, CDR2 SNEGSKA (reference sequence). The CDR3 is made up of 13 amino acids. These data originate in a study of post-analysis software for immune sequencing data. Sequencing libraries made from TCR beta cDNA carried unique molecular identifiers. TCRdb reanalysed the PCR reads using MiXCR and keeps one entry per CDR3 protein. The sample lists about 570,000 distinct CDR3 sequences, 30% to 40% occurring once. Study conclusions and caveats: Relative to controls, patients with multiple sclerosis showed significantly lower normalized Chao1 diversity. When patients were compared with controls, about five TRBV segments were more frequent, TRBV5-6, TRBV5-1 and TRBV20-1 among them. Clustering by F measure revealed strong co-clustering among samples prepared together in one batch.

The sequence was collected from a girl under 18 with multiple sclerosis. The chain is built from TRBV20-1 and TRBJ2-7; D gene unclear. Source material: blood. The CDR3 spells CSARRRTSYEQYF. CDR3 nucleotides: TGCAGTGCTAGGAGACGGACGTCCTACGAGCAGTACTTC.